The T cell receptor (beta chain) under discussion was sequenced for a study of T cell responses to AZD1222 COVID-19 vaccine. Notes on the study in general: In a largely white British group with more females than males, clonal diversity was possibly underestimated. Repertoires were obtained only post-peak T cell response.

This CDR3 is 18 amino acids long. Germline trimming cut 5 bases from V and 15 bases from J; bases unmatched to any gene: 25. Germline V CDR1 and CDR2: WSHSY, SAAADI. The repertoire was sequenced with immunoSEQ multiplex PCR; TCRdb's copy has only in-frame clones and lacks some. The table has 100,000 to 150,000 clones, about 85% seen once. This clone has only one observation. Its antigen is not known. This rearrangement joins TRBV10-2 to TRBJ2-2; 9 positions agree with TRBD2. Specimen: peripheral blood, collected on day 0 of AZD1222 vaccination. This clonotype was obtained from an adult in good health. The CDR3 bases are TGCGCCAGCAGTAAATCCGGGACTAGCATCGAGAGACCCGTCCTGGTGTTTTTT. Translated, it gives CASSKSGTSIERPVLVFF.